Each of the 7 T cell receptor beta chains below was sequenced from the same sample in a study of shared clonotypes between healthy human individuals (dated by TCRdb to 2018 to 2021). Library preparation was by the immunoSEQ multiplex PCR assay. TCRdb stores this immuneACCESS table with in-frame sequences only. Part of the clones is absent; in the studies checked, under half of the shortfall reflects unresolved V genes, and no reason is known for the rest. This sample gives about 2.4 million clones in total; approximately 93% of them show up just once. 0.36% of the sample belongs to the ten largest clones. Sequences were obtained from naive CD4+ T cells from PBMCs. The meaning of the sample's cell subset or site label: CD45RA+ positively selected. Every receptor here comes from a man between 18 and 35 years old in good health. Some clones in this sample may be carry-over from other donors' samples.

This sequence joins TRBV5-1 and TRBJ2-5, with a possible D match to TRBD2 (5 bases). The V gene lost 4 bases and the J gene lost 1 base, with 8 bases spanning the gap. There are 13 residues in the CDR3. CDR1 SGHRS and CDR2 YFSETQ come from the germline V gene. The CDR3 DNA is TGCGCCAGCAGCCCGACTATCCAAGAGACCCAGTACTTC. As protein: CASSPTIQETQYF.

The genes are TRBV15 and TRBJ2-1; D unresolved. The germline V and J ends were trimmed by 5 bases and 6 bases, with 17 bases remaining between them. The CDR3 is 15 amino acids. Looked up from germline, CDR1 is LNHNV and CDR2 is YYDKDF (reference sequence). CDR3 residues: CATSGSVSRFNEQFF. CDR3 coding DNA: TGTGCCACCAGCGGTTCGGTGAGTCGTTTCAATGAGCAGTTCTTC.

This chain uses TRBV5-1 with TRBJ1-1, with TRBD1 identical over 8 bases. The germline V gene encodes CDR1 SGHRS and CDR2 YFSETQ. V shed 4 bases, J shed 3 bases, and the junction held 11 bases outside the gene matches. The length of the CDR3 is 16 residues. CDR3 DNA sequence: TGCGCCAGCAGCCTAAACGGACAGGGTTCTGACACTGAAGCTTTCTTT. Its translation: CASSLNGQGSDTEAFF.

The chain has TRBV2 and TRBJ2-2; D gene uncertain. Between the trimmed V and J ends, which lost 0 bases and 6 bases, there was a span of 5 bases. Germline CDR1 reads SNHLY; CDR2 reads FYNNEI. This CDR3 is 13 amino acids long. The CDR3: CASSEARPGELFF. The CDR3 nucleotides read TGTGCCAGCAGTGAAGCTCGGCCCGGGGAGCTGTTTTTT.

The gene calls are TRBV19 and TRBJ1-1; perhaps TRBD1 as D (5 bases). V dropped 5 bases and J dropped 4 bases, with 23 bases sitting between them. Germline CDR1 LNHDA, CDR2 SQIVND (reference sequence). The CDR3 loop spans 17 amino acids. The CDR3 loop is CASSARQGVRGSTEAFF. The CDR3 nucleotides read TGTGCCAGTAGTGCGCGCCAGGGAGTGCGGGGAAGCACTGAAGCTTTCTTT.

This clone was seen only once. The CDR3 spells CASSLVGGHATGELFF. CDR3 DNA: TGCGCCAGCAGCTTGGTCGGTGGGCACGCCACCGGGGAGCTGTTTTTT. This chain links TRBV5-1 with TRBJ2-2; D not resolved. The CDR3 extends over 16 amino acids. V lost 0 bases and J lost 4, with 13 bases in between. Germline assignment: CDR1 SGHRS and CDR2 YFSETQ.

The chain couples TRBV19 to TRBJ2-7; TRBD1 aligns across 9 bases. The trim removed 6 bases at V and 0 bases at J, leaving 6 bases unmatched. CDR1 and CDR2 (germline): LNHDA, SQIVND (reference sequence). The CDR3 totals 15 residues. This CDR3 is CASRGQGTSSYEQYF. The CDR3 bases are TGTGCCAGTAGAGGACAGGGGACAAGCTCCTACGAGCAGTACTTC. The full variable domain, with the rest looked up from reference TRBV19 and TRBJ2-7, is DGGITQSPKYLFRKEGQNVTLSCEQNLNHDAMYWYRQDPGQGLRLIYYSQIVNDFQKGDIAEGYSVSREKKESFPLTVTSAQKNPTAFYLCASRGQGTSSYEQYFGPGTRLTVT.